This TCR beta chain is drawn from a study of blood T cells in healthy people across ages. A second PCR, run for roughly 7 to 12 cycles, used a sample-barcoded 5' primer plus a J-beta primer mix. Each CDR3 protein gets one entry after TCRdb re-called the 5' RACE reads with MiXCR. The table has approximately 780,000 distinct CDR3 sequences, about 26% seen once; the top ten hold 3%. CDR3 size: 14 residues. The germline V gene has CDR1 SGHNT and CDR2 YENEEA. Points on this clonotype: The junction does not match germline at one end; this may be a read error.

A further study also used this sample, focusing on T cells of mothers and their children.

The chain links TRBV11-3 to TRBJ2-1; D uncertain. The receptor comes from a boy younger than 18 in good health. Specimen: blood. The CDR3 DNA reads TGTTCCAGCAGCTCTGATAGCTCCTACAATGAGCAGTTCTTC. It yields the protein CSSSSDSSYNEQFF.